Included here is one TCR beta chain sequence, with context. Its specific antigen is unknown. Base qualities are missing; no much larger clone stands one base away. Participants in the prospective study were enrolled through a virtual design, were aged roughly 18 to 100 years, and lived in approximately 24 United States geographic areas. In the prospective study, cohorts were assigned on the basis of participant-reported clinical history obtained from a screening survey and a study questionnaire. ImmuneRACE Cohort 3 recovered participants were defined by two consecutive negative NP/OP PCR tests, healthcare professional clearance, or symptom resolution. In the prospective study, whole blood, serum and a nasopharyngeal or oropharyngeal swab were collected from each participant by mobile phlebotomists. Over a roughly 2-month period, participants in the prospective study had the option of providing additional blood draws and questionnaires. Blood samples from the prospective study were shipped frozen or at room temperature prior to DNA extraction.

The V end gives up 4 bases and the J end 5 bases, leaving 5 bases in the junction not matched to a gene. The CDR3 numbers 14 residues from cysteine through phenylalanine. Only the CDR3 part of the read is kept: 42 bases, read in frame from the first base. The germline V gene (reference sequence) sets CDR1 to LNHDA and CDR2 to SQIVND. The sample belongs to a study of blood T cell repertoires in COVID-19 (dated by TCRdb to 2019 to 2021). Study-level background: The collaborator samples originated in the United States, Italy and Spain and spanned the acute and convalescent phases of COVID-19. Where available, HLA class I and class II types were obtained from metadata supplied by the sample provider rather than from assay-based typing. Samples were obtained from the ongoing ImmuneRACE study (first 160 participants) and from 1,254 subjects provided by 6 global collaborators. The prospective study material was composed of cDNA or gDNA derived from T cells, B-cell-depleted T cells, or PBMCs. The repertoires were released in a freely available public database meant as a resource for research on the immune response to SARS-CoV-2. A de-identified subject ID, COVID-19 status, age in years and sex were almost always included in the sample metadata. Deeply sampled blood TCRbeta repertoires from subjects exposed to, actively infected with, or recovered from COVID-19 were included in the dataset.

TCRbeta CDR3 regions were amplified from genomic DNA by means of the immunoSEQ Assay, a bias-controlled multiplex PCR. In the paper's pipeline: Within the assay, amplification of reference gene primers was used to estimate how many nucleated cells each sample contained. To quantify the absolute abundance of each unique TCRbeta CDR3 rearrangement, sequence reads were collapsed and filtered. For each sample, productive Simpson clonality was calculated as the square root of Simpson's diversity index across productive rearrangements. In TCRdb, the immuneACCESS table is reduced to in-frame sequences with V and J assigned. These tables do not hold every clone; where another copy was compared, an unresolved V gene accounts for under half, and the others remain unexplained. The DNA was the basis for D and trimming; V, J and clone size are from that table. Across this sample there are some 500,000 clones, with approximately 87% seen only once. The ten largest clones add up to 1.5% to 2% of the sample.

What the study reported, not specific to this receptor: The quantity of clinical and demographic metadata differed by source and by participant and was supplied without curation.

The V and J genes are TRBV19 and TRBJ2-7, with 10 central nucleotides matching TRBD1. Sequencing used PBMCs or T cells enriched from blood (not recorded which). The sequence was collected from a woman in her 40s who had recovered from COVID-19. The base sequence is TGTGCCAGTAGTACGGGACAGGGGATCCACGAGCAGTACTTC. Translation gives CASSTGQGIHEQYF.